The sample holds a few counts of the clone carrying this T cell receptor beta chain. The antigen remains unidentified. Use of 60 Vbeta and 13 Jbeta primers characterized the PCR. Assay: immunoSEQ multiplex PCR; the TCRdb copy retains only in-frame clones and omits some. This table has roughly 150,000 clones, 65% to 70% appearing once. The CDR3 spans 15 residues. Germline loops: CDR1 MNHNS, CDR2 SASEGT. After removal of 4 bases from V and 0 bases from J, the junction contained 6 bases not matched to a gene. The sample originates from a study of cytomegalovirus exposure and HLA in healthy donors. Study results and caveats: The productive fraction for most TCR beta V segments was about 87% or about 30% in an earlier analysis. A later analysis revealed that TCR association rates differed between HLA loci, peaking at DRB1 and bottoming out at HLA-C. The study put under 200 TCR beta chains on its list as cytomegalovirus-associated.

Sequenced material: PBMCs. This sequence was found in a man aged 25-45 years in good health and CMV-seropositive. The chain is built from TRBV6-1 and TRBJ2-7; 7 nucleotides match TRBD1. CDR3 DNA: TGTGCCAGCAGTGCCCGACAGGGACCCTCCTACGAGCAGTACTTC. Translated: CASSARQGPSYEQYF.